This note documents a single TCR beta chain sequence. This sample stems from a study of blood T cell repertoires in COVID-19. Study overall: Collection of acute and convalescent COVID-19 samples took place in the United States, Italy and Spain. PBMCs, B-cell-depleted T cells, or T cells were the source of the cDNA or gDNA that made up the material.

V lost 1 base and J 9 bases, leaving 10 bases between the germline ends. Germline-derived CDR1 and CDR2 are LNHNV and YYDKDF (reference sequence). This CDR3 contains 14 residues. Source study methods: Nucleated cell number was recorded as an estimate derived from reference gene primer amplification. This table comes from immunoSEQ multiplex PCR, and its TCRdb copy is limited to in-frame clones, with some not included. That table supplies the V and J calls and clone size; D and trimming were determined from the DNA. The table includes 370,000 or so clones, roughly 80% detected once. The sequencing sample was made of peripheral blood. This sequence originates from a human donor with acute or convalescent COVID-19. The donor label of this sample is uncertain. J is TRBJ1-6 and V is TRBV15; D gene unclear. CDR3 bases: TGTGCCACCAGCAGAGGCGGGGATGGTTCACCCCTCCACTTT. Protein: CATSRGGDGSPLHF.